This TCR beta chain originates from a study of blood T cells in healthy people across ages. Across the whole study: The template switching approach captured approximately one barcoded beta molecule for every two T cells. Points from the study as a whole: Per million T cells, TCR beta diversity dropped about linearly as age rose. Diversity estimated from one million T cells was considered an underestimate.

This CDR3 contains 15 residues. Germline CDR1 reads ENHRY; CDR2 reads SYGVKD. Germline trimming cut 3 bases from V and 7 bases from J; bases unmatched to any gene: 4. Details on this clonotype: Antigen unknown.

The second PCR ran about 6 to 12 cycles with a sample-barcoded 5' primer and J-beta primers. TCRdb re-called the 5' RACE reads with MiXCR, one entry per CDR3 protein. This sample yields about 730,000 distinct CDR3 sequences, of which approximately 43% are seen a single time; roughly 20% belongs to the top ten. J is TRBJ1-6 and V is TRBV10-3, with 9 positions matching TRBD1. What was sequenced was blood. This TCR came from a woman aged 55-70 years in good health. The CDR3 nucleotides read TGTGCCATCAGTGAAGGGGACAGGGAAAATTCACCCCTCCACTTT. Encoded protein: CAISEGDRENSPLHF.